Below, 25 T cell receptor beta chains from the same sample are listed, as sequenced in a study of identical twins. Each CDR3 protein gets one entry after TCRdb re-called the 5' RACE reads with MiXCR. The sample carries hundreds of thousands of distinct CDR3 sequences, around 8.3% recorded once. The data were also submitted as part of a second study, on yellow fever vaccine responses in identical twins.

Sequences were obtained from PBMCs. These receptors were obtained from a woman under 30 in good health.

J is TRBJ2-7 and V is TRBV7-2; D tentatively fits TRBD1 or TRBD2 (5 bases each). The ends were cut back, 4 bases at V and 2 bases at J, with 12 bases in the middle. CDR3 size: 14 residues. Germline assignment: CDR1 SGHTA and CDR2 FQGNSA. The DNA of the CDR3 is TGTGCCAGCAGCTGGGACCAAGTACCCTACGAGCAGTACTTC. Its translation: CASSWDQVPYEQYF.

This clonotype occurred many times. DNA of the CDR3: TGTGCCAGCAGAGTGATCTATGGGGGGGTTTCCAATTCACCCCTCCACTTT. Amino acid sequence: CASRVIYGGVSNSPLHF. The chain recombines TRBV28 with TRBJ1-6, with D possibly being TRBD1 (5 bases). The V and J ends lost 6 bases and 7 bases respectively, with 22 bases between them. The CDR3 consists of 17 residues. Looked up from germline, CDR1 is MDHEN and CDR2 is SYDVKM.

This clonotype came up a few times. J is TRBJ2-5 and V is TRBV4-2; D is possibly TRBD2 (6 bases). This CDR3 is built from 18 residues. The V end was cut by 0 bases, the J end by 1 base, with 18 bases between. CDR1 and CDR2 (germline): LGHNA, YNFKEQ. The CDR3 here is CASSQESGLVGTQETQYF. The CDR3 nucleotides are TGTGCCAGCAGCCAAGAGTCGGGACTTGTAGGAACCCAAGAGACCCAGTACTTC.

In its sample, this clonotype was seen many times. This sequence joins TRBV29-1 and TRBJ2-1; 13 bases match TRBD2. CDR3 size: 13 residues. The junction had 4 bases not matched to a gene; V was cut back by 5 bases and J by 9 bases. Per germline, CDR1 SQVTM and CDR2 ANQGSEA. CDR3 in DNA: TGCAGCGTTATGACTAGCGGGAGGACTGAGCAGTTCTTC. The encoded protein is CSVMTSGRTEQFF.

In its sample, this clonotype was seen many times. The genes are TRBV6-5 and TRBJ1-1, with TRBD1 matching over 10 bases. Trimming removed 1 base from V and 1 base from J; junction bases left unmatched: 3. There are 16 residues in the CDR3. CDR1 is MNHEY and CDR2 is SVGAGI in the germline V gene. This CDR3 is CASSYWTGGKNTEAFF. The CDR3 coding sequence is TGTGCCAGCAGTTACTGGACAGGGGGGAAGAACACTGAAGCTTTCTTT.

This clonotype was counted only a few times. V gene TRBV29-1 combines with J gene TRBJ2-7; perhaps TRBD1 as D (6 bases). Germline V gives CDR1 SQVTM, CDR2 ANQGSEA. V lost 6 bases to trimming and J lost 4 bases, with 16 bases between them. This CDR3 is 13 amino acids long. CDR3 nucleotides: TGCAGCGTAGCCCCGAAAGGGACATACGAGCAGTACTTC. As protein: CSVAPKGTYEQYF.

In this sample, this clonotype turned up a few times. The chain couples TRBV30 to TRBJ1-2; tentative D call: TRBD1 (6 bases). The CDR3 covers 17 residues. In germline, CDR1 is GTSNPN, CDR2 SVGIG (reference sequence). V lost 1 base to trimming and J lost 7 bases, with 25 bases between them. CDR3 sequence (DNA): TGTGCCTGGAGTGCTACTCATGGGGGCAGGGGAATCGGTGGCTACACCTTC. Protein: CAWSATHGGRGIGGYTF.

The J gene is TRBJ1-4, the V gene TRBV5-5; tentative D call: TRBD1 (6 bases). Germline assignment: CDR1 SGHKS and CDR2 YYEKEE (reference sequence). The CDR3 loop spans 12 amino acids. Trimming stripped 2 bases from V and 8 bases from J, with 7 bases between. In DNA, the CDR3 is TGTGCCAGCAGCTTCGGACAGGAAAAACTGTTTTTT. Its translation: CASSFGQEKLFF.

This clonotype came up many times. As DNA, the CDR3 is TGTGCCACCAGTGACAACAGAAGGGTTGACGGGGAGCTGTTTTTT. Translated, it gives CATSDNRRVDGELFF. V usage is TRBV24-1 and J usage is TRBJ2-2; D remains unclear. The CDR3 spans 15 residues. Germline V gene sequence: CDR1 KGHDR, CDR2 SFDVKD. V was pared by 4 bases and J by 7 bases, with 15 bases between.

The V call is TRBV20-1, the J call TRBJ2-3; no clear D gene. The CDR3 has 15 residues. The V end was cut by 0 bases, the J end by 2 bases, with 12 bases between. Germline V gives CDR1 DFQATT, CDR2 SNEGSKA (reference sequence). DNA for the CDR3: TGCAGTGCTAGAGATCGTCAGGATTTCACAGATACGCAGTATTTT. This sequence encodes CSARDRQDFTDTQYF.

A remark on this clonotype: This may be a read error: a much more frequent sequence differs by one nucleotide. The chain employs TRBV2 and TRBJ2-5; possible D gene TRBD2, 6 bases. CDR1 and CDR2 (germline): SNHLY, FYNNEI. The CDR3 contains 13 residues. This chain's CDR3 is CASNRDSQETHYF. CDR3 DNA sequence: TGTGCCAGCAATCGGGACTCCCAAGAGACCCATTACTTC.

The table lists this clonotype with a few counts. Written as DNA, the CDR3 is TGTGCCAGCTCACCACCGGATGCGGCAGGGGCCCAGTACTTC. Amino acid sequence: CASSPPDAAGAQYF. The V and J genes are TRBV18 and TRBJ2-5; TRBD1 might be the D (6 bases). From germline, CDR1 is KGHSH and CDR2 LQKENI. This CDR3 has 14 residues. With 0 bases removed from V and 9 bases from J, the gap between germline ends came to 14 bases.

This clonotype was counted ten times or more. The chain carries TRBV11-2 and TRBJ2-2, with a possible D match to TRBD1 (7 bases). Trimming removed 5 bases at V and 4 bases at J, with 14 bases between. Germline V lookup: CDR1 SGHAT, CDR2 FQNNGV. This CDR3 has 15 residues. The CDR3 DNA is TGTGCCAGCAGCCCCGTCAGGGGGGCCACCGGGGAGCTGTTTTTT. Its protein product is CASSPVRGATGELFF. Full variable domain (missing parts from reference TRBV11-2 and TRBJ2-2): EAGVAQSPRYKIIEKRQSVAFWCNPISGHATLYWYQQILGQGPKLLIQFQNNGVVDDSQLPKDRFSAERLKGVDSTLKIQPAKLEDSAVYLCASSPVRGATGELFFGEGSRLTVL.

The V gene is TRBV4-3, the J gene TRBJ1-2, with unresolved D. V was shortened by 0 bases and J by 0 bases, with 8 bases between the two germline ends. The CDR3 runs to 15 residues. Germline assignment: CDR1 LGHNA and CDR2 YSLEER. DNA for the CDR3: TGCGCCAGCAGCCAAGATTCCGGGACTAACTATGGCTACACCTTC. It encodes CASSQDSGTNYGYTF.

This clonotype was seen a few times. This chain connects TRBV19 to TRBJ2-3, with D unresolved. The CDR3 is 15 amino acids. The germline CDR1 and CDR2 sequences are LNHDA and SQIVND (reference sequence). Trimming left V 3 bases short and J 2 bases short, with 12 bases between. CDR3 loop: CASSMRSIATDTQYF. In nucleotides, the CDR3 is TGTGCCAGTAGTATGAGGAGCATCGCCACAGATACGCAGTATTTT.

This clonotype was observed at least ten times. V gene TRBV15 combines with J gene TRBJ1-5; tentative D call: TRBD1 (6 bases). Germline V CDR1 and CDR2: LNHNV, YYDKDF (reference sequence). V was pared by 6 bases and J by 1 base, with 10 bases between. The CDR3 has 14 amino acids. The CDR3 sequence is CATRFGQSNQPQHF. The DNA of the CDR3 is TGTGCCACCAGATTCGGACAGAGCAATCAGCCCCAGCATTTT.

The J gene is TRBJ2-7, the V gene TRBV15; D not certain. This CDR3 contains 11 residues. Germline lookup yields CDR1 LNHNV and CDR2 YYDKDF (reference sequence). V was pared by 5 bases and J by 7 bases, with 9 bases between. CDR3 in DNA: TGTGCCACCAGCCAGACGGAAGAGCAGTACTTC. Translated: CATSQTEEQYF.

This clonotype was counted at least ten times. This chain joins TRBV20-1 and TRBJ1-4; D unresolved. V was shortened by 5 bases and J by 0 bases, with 4 bases between the two germline ends. CDR1 DFQATT and CDR2 SNEGSKA come from the germline V gene (reference sequence). This CDR3 has 12 amino acids. DNA of the CDR3: TGCAGTGCTTATGCAACTAATGAAAAACTGTTTTTT. This gives the protein CSAYATNEKLFF.

This clonotype was picked up many times. The rearrangement uses TRBV20-1 and TRBJ2-7, with 8 bases identical to TRBD2. The CDR3 length is 14 residues. After removal of 5 bases from V and 2 bases from J, the junction contained 8 bases not matched to a gene. Germline V gene sequence: CDR1 DFQATT, CDR2 SNEGSKA (reference sequence). In DNA form, the CDR3 reads TGCAGTGCTGAAGGACTAGCCCGAACCTACGAGCAGTACTTC. This codes for CSAEGLARTYEQYF.

The rearrangement uses TRBV20-1 and TRBJ2-1; 11 bases are a match to TRBD1. The CDR3 contains 13 residues. Germline V lookup: CDR1 DFQATT, CDR2 SNEGSKA (reference sequence). V was pared by 5 bases and J by 9 bases, with 6 bases of the junction left unmatched. CDR3 residues: CSAQDRGHGEQFF. In DNA, the CDR3 is TGCAGTGCTCAGGACAGGGGGCACGGTGAGCAGTTCTTC.

This clonotype occurred many times. J is TRBJ2-1 and V is TRBV4-3; the D gene is possibly TRBD1 (6 bases). Trimming removed 0 bases at V and 7 bases at J, with 16 bases between. Germline CDR1 LGHNA, CDR2 YSLEER. This CDR3 has 16 amino acids. CDR3 sequence reads: CASSQDLGAVRNEQFF. CDR3 nucleotides: TGCGCCAGCAGCCAAGATTTGGGGGCGGTACGGAATGAGCAGTTCTTC.

This clonotype was found a few times. This chain uses TRBV12-3 or TRBV12-4 with TRBJ2-7; D is unclear. The CDR3 contains 12 residues. The germline V and J ends were trimmed by 3 bases and 4 bases, with 7 bases remaining between them. DNA of the CDR3: TGTGCCAGCAGTTTCAGCGTTTACGAGCAGTACTTC. Amino acids: CASSFSVYEQYF.

This clonotype came up many times. The chain is built from TRBV4-2 and TRBJ1-5, with no clear D. V lost 8 bases, J lost 0 bases, and 8 bases lay in between. CDR3 length equals 13 residues. Looked up from germline, CDR1 is LGHNA and CDR2 is YNFKEQ. As DNA, the CDR3 is TGTGCCAGCGCGACGAATAGCAATCAGCCCCAGCATTTT. Amino acids: CASATNSNQPQHF.

The J gene is TRBJ2-7, the V gene TRBV27; 11 positions agree with TRBD1. The CDR3 is made up of 14 amino acids. From germline, CDR1 is MNHEY and CDR2 SMNVEV (reference sequence). Trimming at V came to 7 bases and at J to 7 bases, leaving 9 bases not matched to a gene. The CDR3 DNA reads TGTGCCAGCACGTCCGGGACAGGGGGACATGAGCAGTACTTC. This translates into CASTSGTGGHEQYF.

This clonotype turned up a few times. V gene TRBV10-3 combines with J gene TRBJ2-1, with D perhaps given as TRBD1 or TRBD2 (5 bases each). The germline CDR1 and CDR2 sequences are ENHRY and SYGVKD. Trimming took 6 bases from V and 10 from J, leaving 22 bases between them. The CDR3 runs to 15 residues. The CDR3 protein is CAISPRDGPQYEQFF. DNA for the CDR3: TGTGCCATCAGCCCCCGGGACGGGCCCCAGTACGAGCAGTTCTTC.